The clone carrying this TCR beta chain was recorded at least ten times. What it binds is unknown. Per the germline V gene, CDR1 is LGHDT and CDR2 is YNNKEL (reference sequence). The CDR3 runs 19 residues. With 0 bases removed from V and 3 bases from J, the gap between germline ends came to 24 bases. RNA transcripts provided the source from which TCR beta CDR3 regions were amplified. HTBI primers drove first-round RT-PCR of the TCR CDR3. Each CDR3 protein is one row after TCRdb ran MiXCR on the multiplex PCR reads. The table lists 300,000 to 500,000 distinct CDR3 sequences, around 15% of them singletons, with 28% in the top ten. The sample belongs to a study of T cells in Graves' hyperthyroidism and ophthalmopathy. General study points: The majority of expanded thyroid clonotypes above 0.001 also appeared in blood.

This clonotype was sampled from a man between 45 and 60 years old with Graves' ophthalmopathy. This rearrangement joins TRBV3-1 to TRBJ2-7; D might be TRBD2 (6 bases). Sequencing was performed on blood. In DNA form, the CDR3 reads TGTGCCAGCAGCCAAGAGAGGGGATTGGTGGACGGGAGAGGCTACGAGCAGTACTTC. Amino acid sequence: CASSQERGLVDGRGYEQYF.